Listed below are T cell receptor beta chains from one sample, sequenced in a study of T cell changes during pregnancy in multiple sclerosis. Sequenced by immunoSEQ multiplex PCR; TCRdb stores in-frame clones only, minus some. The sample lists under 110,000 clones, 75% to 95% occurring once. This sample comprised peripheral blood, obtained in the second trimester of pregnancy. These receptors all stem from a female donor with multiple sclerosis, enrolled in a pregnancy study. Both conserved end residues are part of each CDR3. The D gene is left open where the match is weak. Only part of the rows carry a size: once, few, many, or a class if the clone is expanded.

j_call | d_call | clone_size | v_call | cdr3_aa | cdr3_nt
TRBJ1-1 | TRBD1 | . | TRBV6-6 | CASRTTGGTNTEAFF | TGTGCCAGTCGAACGACAGGGGGAACGAACACTGAAGCTTTCTTT
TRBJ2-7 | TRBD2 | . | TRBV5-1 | CASSSLPGTSGTYEQYF | TGCGCCAGCAGCTCCCTACCTGGGACTAGCGGAACCTACGAGCAGTACTTC
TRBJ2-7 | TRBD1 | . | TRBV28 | CASCLLQGAGEQYF | TGTGCCAGCTGTTTATTACAGGGGGCGGGCGAGCAGTACTTC
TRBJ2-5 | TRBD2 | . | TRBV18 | CASSPLLAGEQETQYF | TGTGCCAGCTCACCCCTTTTAGCGGGAGAGCAAGAGACCCAGTACTTC
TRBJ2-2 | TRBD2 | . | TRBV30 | CAWALAGGNTGELFF | TGTGCCTGGGCTCTAGCGGGAGGGAACACCGGGGAGCTGTTTTTT
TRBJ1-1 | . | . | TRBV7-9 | CASSPEQGFTEAFF | TGTGCCAGCAGCCCCGAACAGGGATTCACTGAAGCTTTCTTT
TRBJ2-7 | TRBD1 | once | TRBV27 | CASSSGQGVYEQYF | TGTGCCAGCAGTTCAGGACAGGGGGTCTACGAGCAGTACTTC
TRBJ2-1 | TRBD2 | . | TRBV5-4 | CASSPTSGVYNEQFF | TGTGCCAGCAGCCCGACTAGCGGAGTTTACAATGAGCAGTTCTTC
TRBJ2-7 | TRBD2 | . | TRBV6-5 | CASSPRAGREQYF | TGTGCCAGCAGTCCCAGAGCGGGACGCGAGCAGTACTTC
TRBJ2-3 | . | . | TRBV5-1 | CASSFSWEADSTDTQYF | TGCGCCAGCAGCTTCTCCTGGGAGGCGGATAGCACAGATACGCAGTATTTT
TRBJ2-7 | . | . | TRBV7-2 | CASSSNRVAYEQYF | TGTGCCAGCAGCTCAAACAGGGTAGCCTACGAGCAGTACTTC
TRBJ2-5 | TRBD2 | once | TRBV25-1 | CASSEGLAGVETQYF | TGTGCCAGCAGTGAGGGTCTAGCGGGAGTGGAGACCCAGTACTTC
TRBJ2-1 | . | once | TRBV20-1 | CSARDLHEQFF | TGCAGTGCTAGAGACCTTCATGAGCAGTTCTTC
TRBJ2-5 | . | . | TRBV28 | CASNRVDSGIPEMETQYF | TGTGCCAGCAATCGGGTTGATTCTGGCATACCGGAGATGGAGACCCAGTACTTC
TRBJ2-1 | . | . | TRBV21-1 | CASSIQGAHSYNEQFF | TGTGCCAGCAGCATCCAGGGGGCCCACTCCTACAATGAGCAGTTCTTC
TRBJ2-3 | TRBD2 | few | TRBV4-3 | CASSQLAGGITDTQYF | TGCGCCAGCAGCCAACTAGCGGGAGGTATCACAGATACGCAGTATTTT
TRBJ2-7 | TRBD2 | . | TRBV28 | CASSLRAGPSYEQYF | TGTGCCAGCAGTTTAAGAGCGGGGCCCTCCTACGAGCAGTACTTC
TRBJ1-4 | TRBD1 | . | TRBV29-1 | CSVDTGGGEKLFF | TGCAGCGTTGATACAGGGGGCGGGGAAAAACTGTTTTTT
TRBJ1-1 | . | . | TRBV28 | CASSLSRVGNTEAFF | TGTGCCAGCAGTTTAAGTCGGGTGGGGAACACTGAAGCTTTCTTT
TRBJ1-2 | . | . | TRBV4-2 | CASSQGAVRVITTYGYTF | TGTGCCAGCAGCCAAGGTGCTGTGCGGGTCATCACAACATATGGCTACACCTTC
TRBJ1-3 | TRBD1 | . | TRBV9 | CASSVDGPDRAQSSGNTIYF | TGTGCCAGCAGCGTAGATGGGCCAGACAGGGCCCAAAGCTCTGGAAACACCATATATTTT
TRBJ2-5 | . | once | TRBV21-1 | CASTGVRGRETQYF | TGTGCCAGCACCGGAGTAAGGGGTCGGGAGACCCAGTACTTC
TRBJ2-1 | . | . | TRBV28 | CASGFGEVEDEQFF | TGTGCCAGCGGCTTTGGAGAGGTTGAAGATGAGCAGTTCTTC
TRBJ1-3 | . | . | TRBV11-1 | CASSQTGSSGNTIYF | TGTGCCAGCAGCCAAACAGGGTCCTCTGGAAACACCATATATTTT
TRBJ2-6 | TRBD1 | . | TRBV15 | CATSDRDSRSGANVLTF | TGTGCCACCAGCGACCGGGACAGCCGCTCTGGGGCCAACGTCCTGACTTTC
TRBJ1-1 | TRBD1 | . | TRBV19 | CASSTGGNTEAFF | TGTGCCAGTAGTACAGGGGGCAACACTGAAGCTTTCTTT
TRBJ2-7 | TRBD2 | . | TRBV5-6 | CASYKTSETYEQYF | TGTGCCAGCTATAAGACTAGCGAGACCTACGAGCAGTACTTC
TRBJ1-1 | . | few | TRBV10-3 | CAISITSNTEAFF | TGTGCCATCAGTATTACTTCGAACACTGAAGCTTTCTTT
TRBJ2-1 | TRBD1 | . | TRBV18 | CASSSGQGAFNEQFF | TGTGCCAGCTCATCGGGACAGGGGGCTTTCAATGAGCAGTTCTTC
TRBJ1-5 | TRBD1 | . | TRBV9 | CASSPTGLGQPQHF | TGTGCCAGCAGCCCGACAGGGTTGGGTCAGCCCCAGCATTTT
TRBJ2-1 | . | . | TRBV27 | CASSILGLYNEQFF | TGTGCCAGCAGTATACTGGGACTTTACAATGAGCAGTTCTTC
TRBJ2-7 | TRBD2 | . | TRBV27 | CASSALTSGSPKQYF | TGTGCCAGCAGTGCCCTGACTAGCGGGAGTCCCAAGCAGTACTTC
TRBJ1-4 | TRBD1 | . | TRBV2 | CASRDRTGTVREKLFF | TGTGCCAGCAGGGACCGGACAGGCACGGTTAGGGAAAAACTGTTTTTT
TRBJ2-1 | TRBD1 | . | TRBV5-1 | CASSLGLRDSEYNEQFF | TGCGCCAGCAGCTTGGGCCTCCGGGACAGTGAATACAATGAGCAGTTCTTC
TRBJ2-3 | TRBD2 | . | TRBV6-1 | CASIRLAGSTDTQYF | TGTGCCAGCATTAGACTAGCGGGGAGCACAGATACGCAGTATTTT
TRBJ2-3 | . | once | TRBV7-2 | CASSPHRGTDTQYF | TGTGCCAGCAGCCCCCATCGGGGCACAGATACGCAGTATTTT
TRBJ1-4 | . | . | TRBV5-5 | CASSSYGGWEEKLFF | TGTGCCAGCAGCTCCTATGGTGGATGGGAGGAAAAACTGTTTTTT
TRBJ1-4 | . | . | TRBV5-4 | CASSSTGLATNEKLFF | TGTGCCAGCAGCTCGACAGGACTTGCAACTAATGAAAAACTGTTTTTT
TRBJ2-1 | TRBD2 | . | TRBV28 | CASSIPSGSSYNEQFF | TGTGCCAGCAGTATACCTAGCGGAAGCTCCTACAATGAGCAGTTCTTC
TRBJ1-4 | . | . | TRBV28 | CASSLWGREKLFF | TGTGCCAGCAGTTTATGGGGCCGTGAAAAACTGTTTTTT
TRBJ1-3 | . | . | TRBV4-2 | CASSQDAIQGYLGSGNTIYF | TGTGCCAGCAGCCAAGATGCAATCCAGGGTTATTTAGGCTCTGGAAACACCATATATTTT
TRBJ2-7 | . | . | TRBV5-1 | CASSAGLASYEQYF | TGCGCCAGCAGCGCAGGACTTGCGAGCTACGAGCAGTACTTC
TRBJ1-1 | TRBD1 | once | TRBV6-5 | CASSLGQPNTEAFF | TGTGCCAGCAGTTTGGGACAGCCGAACACTGAAGCTTTCTTT
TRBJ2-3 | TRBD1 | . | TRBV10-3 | CAISEVQGGHTDTQYF | TGTGCCATCAGTGAAGTACAGGGGGGACACACAGATACGCAGTATTTT
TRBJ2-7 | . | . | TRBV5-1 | CASSTDSSYEQYF | TGCGCCAGCAGTACGGACAGCTCCTACGAGCAGTACTTC
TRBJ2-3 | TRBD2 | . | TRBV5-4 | CASRGTSGLTDTQYF | TGTGCCAGCAGGGGGACTAGCGGCCTCACAGATACGCAGTATTTT
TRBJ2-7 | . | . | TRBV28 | CASSSGTTGVQYF | TGTGCCAGCAGTTCCGGGACGACAGGTGTGCAGTACTTC
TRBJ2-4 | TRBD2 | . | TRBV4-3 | CASSQDLLAGPGNIQYF | TGCGCCAGCAGCCAAGATCTCCTAGCGGGACCGGGGAACATTCAGTACTTC
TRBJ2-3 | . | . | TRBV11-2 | CASSLVSSLGVTDTQYF | TGTGCCAGCAGCTTAGTAAGTTCCCTTGGAGTCACAGATACGCAGTATTTT
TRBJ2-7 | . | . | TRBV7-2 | CASSLAVEFRYYEQYF | TGTGCCAGCAGCTTAGCAGTGGAGTTCCGCTACTACGAGCAGTACTTC
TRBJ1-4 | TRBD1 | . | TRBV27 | CASSLSRGNEKLFF | TGTGCCAGCAGTTTATCCAGGGGGAATGAAAAACTGTTTTTT
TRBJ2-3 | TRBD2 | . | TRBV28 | CASSSPQLAGGPDTQYF | TGTGCCAGCAGTTCGCCCCAACTAGCGGGAGGGCCGGATACGCAGTATTTT
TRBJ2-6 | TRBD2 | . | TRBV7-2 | CASVGGGSGANVLTF | TGTGCCAGCGTGGGCGGGGGCTCTGGGGCCAACGTCCTGACTTTC
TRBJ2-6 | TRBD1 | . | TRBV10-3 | CATRGQGTLPGANVLTF | TGTGCCACCAGGGGACAGGGAACTCTACCTGGGGCCAACGTCCTGACTTTC
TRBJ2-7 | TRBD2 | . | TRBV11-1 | CASSSGGTGYEQYF | TGTGCCAGCAGCTCCGGGGGGACTGGCTACGAGCAGTACTTC